The 10 T cell receptor beta chains presented below share a single source sample, sequenced in a study of T cells in Graves' hyperthyroidism and ophthalmopathy (dated by TCRdb to about 2019). Library preparation used multiplex PCR. TCRdb shows the sequencer as Illumina HiSeq 2000. Amplification of TCR beta CDR3 regions was carried out from RNA transcripts. The first round of RT-PCR for the TCR CDR3 was performed with the HTBI primer set and the Qiagen OneStep RT-PCR kit. The public reads were run again by TCRdb, first through fastp at Q25 and then through MiXCR, and only productive beta chains were kept. Entries that share a CDR3 protein sequence are merged under the most common genes and DNA. This sample holds 370,000 or so distinct CDR3 sequences; about 25% were observed only once. The ten biggest clones cover about 70% of the sample. The sequenced sample was blood. These receptors originate from a man aged 50-60 years with Graves' hyperthyroidism.

This clonotype was observed a few times. This rearrangement joins TRBV7-9 to TRBJ2-3, with 7 bases identical to TRBD2. CDR1 SEHNR and CDR2 FQNEAQ come from the germline V gene (reference sequence). V was clipped by 6 bases and J by 4 bases; unmatched bases: 10. The CDR3 extends over 15 amino acids. CDR3 DNA sequence: TGTGCCAGCAGTACAGACGGGAGGAGGTCAGATACGCAGTATTTT. Translating it yields CASSTDGRRSDTQYF.

Comment on this clonotype: Just one base apart from a much larger clone, this may be a read error. The chain carries TRBV20-1 and TRBJ2-3, with TRBD2 matching over 10 bases. The CDR3 length is 15 residues. Germline trimming cut 0 bases from V and 1 base from J; bases unmatched to any gene: 1. Germline CDR1 reads DFQATT; CDR2 reads SNEGSKA (reference sequence). Here the CDR3 DNA reads TGCAGTGCTAGAGACGGGACTAGCGGCACAGATACGCAGTATTTT. It specifies CSARDGTSGTDTQYF.

This clonotype showed up just a few times. This chain joins TRBV18 and TRBJ2-3; 7 nucleotides line up with TRBD2. Unmatched junction bases numbered 10, after V lost 4 bases and J lost 6 bases. Germline V gene data show CDR1 as KGHSH and CDR2 as LQKENI. The CDR3 is 15 amino acids. CDR3 in DNA: TGTGCCAGCTCACAGAACCCCGGGAGGAGCGATACGCAGTATTTT. It is translated as CASSQNPGRSDTQYF.

This clonotype was observed a few times. The chain uses TRBV6-1 and TRBJ2-7; the match to TRBD1 covers 9 bases. Germline V gene sequence: CDR1 MNHNS, CDR2 SASEGT. J was trimmed by 3 bases and V by 3 bases; bases with no gene match: 6. This CDR3 region has 15 residues. CDR3 residues: CASSDLQGAVYEQYF. The CDR3 DNA follows: TGTGCCAGCAGTGACCTACAGGGGGCGGTCTACGAGCAGTACTTC.

This clonotype was counted only a few times. The chain uses TRBV11-3 and TRBJ2-5; TRBD2 aligns across 13 bases. The germline gives CDR1 SGHNT, CDR2 YENEEA. This CDR3 has 19 amino acids. V dropped 6 bases and J dropped 1; count of bases not matched to a gene: 14. CDR3 loop: CASSQGRTSGSLSQETQYF. CDR3 DNA: TGTGCCAGCAGTCAGGGTAGGACTAGCGGGAGCTTGTCCCAAGAGACCCAGTACTTC.

This clonotype was counted at least ten times. The chain carries TRBV7-2 and TRBJ2-2, with D possibly being TRBD2 (6 bases). This CDR3 has 14 residues. The germline V gene encodes CDR1 SGHTA and CDR2 FQGNSA. The V end lost 5 bases, the J end lost 7 bases, and 14 bases lay between the germline ends. The CDR3 here is CASSVDARGGELFF. The CDR3 DNA reads TGTGCCAGCAGCGTGGATGCGCGGGGCGGGGAGCTGTTTTTT.

The chain joins TRBV4-1 to TRBJ2-7; D unresolved. The CDR3 is 15 residues long. CDR1 is MGHRA, CDR2 YSYEKL, per germline. Trimming took 0 bases from V and 4 from J, leaving 13 bases between them. CDR3 DNA: TGCGCCAGCAGCCAAGAGGGTGATCTTGATTACGAGCAGTACTTC. Residues: CASSQEGDLDYEQYF.

V gene TRBV30 combines with J gene TRBJ2-7, with 7 positions matching TRBD1. Germline V gene lookup returns CDR1 GTSNPN and CDR2 SVGIG (reference sequence). CDR3 size: 15 residues. V was clipped by 3 bases and J by 2 bases; unmatched bases: 10. In DNA form, the CDR3 reads TGTGCCTGGAGAGCTCGCGGACAGGTTACCTACGAGCAGTACTTC. Translating it yields CAWRARGQVTYEQYF.

The J gene is TRBJ2-7, the V gene TRBV20-1; either TRBD1 or TRBD2 may supply D (5 bases each). The CDR3 is made up of 13 amino acids. Germline CDR1 DFQATT, CDR2 SNEGSKA (reference sequence). The V end lost 4 bases, the J end lost 3 bases, and 13 bases lay between the germline ends. CDR3 bases: TGCAGTGCTAAGGTTGGGGGAAACTACGAGCAGTACTTC. Translation gives CSAKVGGNYEQYF.

This clonotype was seen only a few times. The V gene is TRBV29-1, the J gene TRBJ2-5; D is perhaps TRBD1 (5 bases). V lost 7 bases and J 2 bases, leaving 11 bases between the germline ends. The CDR3 runs 12 residues. Germline CDR1 is SQVTM and CDR2 is ANQGSEA. CDR3 amino acids: CSAMTEQETQYF. CDR3 DNA: TGCAGCGCTATGACAGAACAAGAGACCCAGTACTTC.